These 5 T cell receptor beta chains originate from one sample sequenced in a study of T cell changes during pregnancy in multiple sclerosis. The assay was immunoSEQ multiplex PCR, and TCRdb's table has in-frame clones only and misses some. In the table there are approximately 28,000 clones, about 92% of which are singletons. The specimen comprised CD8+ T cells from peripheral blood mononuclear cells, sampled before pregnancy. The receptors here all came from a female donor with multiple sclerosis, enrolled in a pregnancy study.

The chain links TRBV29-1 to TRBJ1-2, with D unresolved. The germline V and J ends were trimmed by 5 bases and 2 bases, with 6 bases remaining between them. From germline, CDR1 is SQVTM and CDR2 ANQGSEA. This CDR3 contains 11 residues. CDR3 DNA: TGCAGCGTTCGGGTCAACTATGGCTACACCTTC. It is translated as CSVRVNYGYTF. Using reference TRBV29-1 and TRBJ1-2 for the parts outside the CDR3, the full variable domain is SAVISQKPSRDICQRGTSLTIQCQVDSQVTMMFWYRQQPGQSLTLIATANQGSEATYESGFVIDKFPISRPNLTFSTLTVSNMSPEDSSIYLCSVRVNYGYTFGSGTRLTVV.

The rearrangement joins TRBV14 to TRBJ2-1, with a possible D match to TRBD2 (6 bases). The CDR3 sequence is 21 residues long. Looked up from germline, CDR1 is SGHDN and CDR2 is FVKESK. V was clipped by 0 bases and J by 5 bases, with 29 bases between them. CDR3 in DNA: TGTGCCAGCAGCCAAGATCCCACTAGCCCCAGAACCTTACAATTGAACAATGAGCAGTTCTTC. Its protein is CASSQDPTSPRTLQLNNEQFF.

CDR3 DNA: TGTGCCAGCAGTGAAGAGAGGACAGGGGCCTTTTATGGCTACACCTTC. Protein sequence: CASSEERTGAFYGYTF. The chain carries TRBV2 and TRBJ1-2; 9 nucleotides agree with TRBD1. Trimming took 1 base from V and 5 from J; bases not matched to a gene: 8. The CDR3 runs 16 residues. CDR1 SNHLY and CDR2 FYNNEI come from the germline V gene.

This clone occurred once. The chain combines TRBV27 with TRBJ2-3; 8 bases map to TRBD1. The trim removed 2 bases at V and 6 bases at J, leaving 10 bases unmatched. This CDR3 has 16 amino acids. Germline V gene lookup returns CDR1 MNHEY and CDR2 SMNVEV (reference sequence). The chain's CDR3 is CASSLVGRGRRDTQYF. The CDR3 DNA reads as TGTGCCAGCAGTTTAGTGGGCAGGGGGCGTCGGGATACGCAGTATTTT.

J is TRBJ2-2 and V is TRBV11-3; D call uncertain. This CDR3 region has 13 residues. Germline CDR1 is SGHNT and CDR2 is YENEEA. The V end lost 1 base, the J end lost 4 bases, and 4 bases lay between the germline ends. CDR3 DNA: TGTGCCAGCAGCTTAGTCTCCACCGGGGAGCTGTTTTTT. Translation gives CASSLVSTGELFF.